Each of the 27 T cell receptor beta chains below was sequenced from the same sample in a study of shared clonotypes between healthy human individuals. It was CD45RO-negative cells, positively selected for CCR7, that made up naive CD8 cells, with terminally differentiated effector memory CD45RA+ cells excluded. Repertoires were generated with immunoSEQ multiplex PCR, while TCRdb's copy carries only in-frame clones and drops some. The table includes about 2.1 million clones, 80% to 95% detected once. Material: naive CD8+ T cells from PBMCs. The receptors shown here come from a man younger than 30 in good health. Some clones in this sample may be carry-over from other donors' samples.

The rearrangement uses TRBV10-3 and TRBJ2-2; D is undetermined. The CDR3 consists of 14 residues. The V and J ends lost 0 bases and 7 bases respectively, with 9 bases between them. CDR1 ENHRY and CDR2 SYGVKD come from the germline V gene. The CDR3 loop is CAISESKGGGELFF. In nucleotides, the CDR3 is TGTGCCATCAGTGAGTCGAAGGGTGGCGGGGAGCTGTTTTTT.

Only a few counts were recorded for this clone. At the DNA level, this CDR3 is encoded by other sequences in the same sample as well. The CDR3 loop reads CASSAEAFF. The CDR3 nucleotides are TGTGCCAGCAGCGCGGAAGCTTTCTTT. V is TRBV7-9 and J is TRBJ1-1; D call uncertain. V gave up 5 bases and J gave up 8 bases, with 3 bases separating them. Per the germline V gene, CDR1 is SEHNR and CDR2 is FQNEAQ (reference sequence). The CDR3 loop spans 9 amino acids.

This clone was seen a single time. The chain uses TRBV27 and TRBJ2-6; D might be TRBD2 (6 bases). Germline V gene sequence: CDR1 MNHEY, CDR2 SMNVEV (reference sequence). V was clipped by 6 bases and J by 2 bases, with 14 bases between them. There are 16 residues in the CDR3. The CDR3 DNA reads TGTGCCAGCAGAGTGGACTACAGCCCTGGGGCCAACGTCCTGACTTTC. It encodes CASRVDYSPGANVLTF.

The CDR3: CASSKIEYMNTEAFF. CDR3 nucleotides: TGTGCCAGCAGTAAGATTGAGTACATGAACACTGAAGCTTTCTTT. This rearrangement joins TRBV2 to TRBJ1-1; D remains ambiguous. The germline CDR1 and CDR2 sequences are SNHLY and FYNNEI. The CDR3 covers 15 residues. The V gene lost 5 bases and the J gene lost 0 bases, with 13 bases spanning the gap.

This clone appeared a single time. V gene TRBV6-1 combines with J gene TRBJ2-7; tentatively, D is TRBD1 (6 bases). V shed 0 bases and J shed 1 base, with 13 bases lying between them. There are 16 residues in the CDR3. CDR1 is MNHNS, CDR2 SASEGT, per germline. CDR3 coding DNA: TGTGCCAGCAGTGAAGCGCTGGCAGGGGTGTCCTACGAGCAGTACTTC. It yields the protein CASSEALAGVSYEQYF.

The V gene is TRBV5-1, the J gene TRBJ2-7; 7 positions match TRBD1. V dropped 4 bases and J dropped 0; count of bases not matched to a gene: 10. The CDR3 loop spans 16 amino acids. The germline V gene has CDR1 SGHRS and CDR2 YFSETQ. The CDR3 sequence: CASSQHFAGGSYEQYF. CDR3 coding DNA: TGCGCCAGCAGCCAACATTTTGCAGGGGGCTCCTACGAGCAGTACTTC.

The chain has TRBV6-1 and TRBJ2-1; D call uncertain. CDR1 is MNHNS and CDR2 is SASEGT in the germline V gene. This CDR3 contains 10 residues. V gave up 7 bases and J gave up 5 bases, with 3 bases separating them. The CDR3 protein is CASMDNEQFF. The CDR3 DNA is TGTGCCAGCATGGACAATGAGCAGTTCTTC.

The chain recombines TRBV5-1 with TRBJ2-1; perhaps TRBD2 as D (7 bases). The V end lost 3 bases, the J end lost 0 bases, and 19 bases lay between the germline ends. The CDR3 spans 18 residues. From germline, CDR1 is SGHRS and CDR2 YFSETQ. CDR3 sequence reads: CASSSPEGGRASYNEQFF. CDR3 nucleotides: TGCGCCAGCAGCTCCCCGGAGGGGGGGAGGGCCTCCTACAATGAGCAGTTCTTC.

The V call is TRBV7-8, the J call TRBJ2-3; 16 positions agree with TRBD2. The CDR3 loop spans 18 amino acids. V dropped 4 bases and J dropped 5; count of bases not matched to a gene: 9. Germline V CDR1 and CDR2: SGHVS, FQNEAQ. Here the CDR3 reads CASSSGLAGGPMGDTQYF. CDR3 sequence (DNA): TGTGCCAGCAGCTCGGGACTAGCGGGAGGGCCTATGGGAGATACGCAGTATTTT.

The gene calls are TRBV13 and TRBJ2-4, with TRBD1 matching 7 bases. The germline gives CDR1 PRHDT, CDR2 FYEKMQ (reference sequence). CDR3 length: 14 amino acids. V shed 4 bases, J shed 6 bases, and the junction held 6 bases outside the gene matches. In DNA form, the CDR3 reads TGTGCCAGCAGCTACACCGGGACAGCAAACATTCAGTACTTC. Translation: CASSYTGTANIQYF.

The chain links TRBV7-9 to TRBJ2-4; D perhaps matches TRBD1 (6 bases). Trimming removed 4 bases at V and 3 bases at J, with 16 bases between. Germline V gene lookup returns CDR1 SEHNR and CDR2 FQNEAQ (reference sequence). The CDR3 runs 16 residues. Here the CDR3 DNA reads TGTGCCAGCAGCTCAAACAGGGATTTCGACAAAAACATTCAGTACTTC. Amino acids: CASSSNRDFDKNIQYF.

With regard to this clone: Other nucleotide sequences in the sample specify the same CDR3. The chain employs TRBV7-2 and TRBJ2-1; D tentatively reads TRBD1 or TRBD2 (5 bases each). V lost 3 bases, J lost 0 bases, and 9 bases lay in between. The germline V gene encodes CDR1 SGHTA and CDR2 FQGNSA. The CDR3 spans 15 residues. The CDR3 spells CASSFAGSSYNEQFF. The CDR3 region has the DNA TGTGCCAGCAGCTTTGCAGGGAGCTCCTACAATGAGCAGTTCTTC.

V gene TRBV6-1 combines with J gene TRBJ1-5; tentative D call: TRBD1 (6 bases). V lost 0 bases and J 8 bases, leaving 20 bases between the germline ends. Germline V gene lookup returns CDR1 MNHNS and CDR2 SASEGT. CDR3 length: 17 residues. The CDR3: CASSEASAGVAVEPQHF. The CDR3 DNA sequence: TGTGCCAGCAGTGAAGCTTCAGCAGGGGTCGCCGTGGAGCCCCAGCATTTT.

The CDR3 spells CASSPAGPSYEQYF. The CDR3 DNA sequence: TGTGCCAGCTCACCTGCAGGGCCCTCCTACGAGCAGTACTTC. This chain uses TRBV18 with TRBJ2-7, with D perhaps matching TRBD1 (5 bases). V was trimmed by 3 bases and J by 0 bases, leaving 9 bases between them. Germline assignment: CDR1 KGHSH and CDR2 LQKENI. This CDR3 spans 14 amino acids.

CDR3 in DNA: TGTGCCAGCAGCGAGCGGACTAGCGGGATTGACGAGCAGTACTTC. Residues: CASSERTSGIDEQYF. The chain links TRBV28 to TRBJ2-7; TRBD2 agrees at 12 bases. The V and J ends lost 6 bases and 5 bases, in that order; junction bases with no gene match: 8. Germline CDR1 and CDR2: MDHEN and SYDVKM. The CDR3 extends over 15 amino acids.

The J gene is TRBJ2-3, the V gene TRBV2, with a tentative D call TRBD1 (6 bases). CDR1 is SNHLY and CDR2 is FYNNEI in the germline V gene. V lost 6 bases and J 4 bases, leaving 17 bases between the germline ends. The CDR3 consists of 15 residues. The DNA for the CDR3 is TGTGCCAGCAGCCCCGGGACAATGGGGCCAGATACGCAGTATTTT. It codes for CASSPGTMGPDTQYF.

The chain recombines TRBV10-2 with TRBJ2-5; maybe TRBD2 (5 bases). The CDR3 is 15 residues long. V lost 2 bases and J lost 1, with 11 bases in between. CDR1 WSHSY and CDR2 SAAADI come from the germline V gene. The CDR3 loop is CASSESFRGQETQYF. CDR3 nucleotides: TGCGCCAGCAGTGAGAGTTTTCGGGGCCAAGAGACCCAGTACTTC.

The chain couples TRBV9 to TRBJ2-2; 7 positions agree with TRBD2. Germline V gene data show CDR1 as SGDLS and CDR2 as YYNGEE. V was pared by 0 bases and J by 5 bases, with 7 bases of the junction left unmatched. The CDR3 is 16 amino acids. The CDR3 sequence is CASSVEGGPGTGELFF. The CDR3 DNA reads as TGTGCCAGCAGCGTAGAGGGAGGGCCGGGTACCGGGGAGCTGTTTTTT.

The chain uses TRBV29-1 and TRBJ2-1; TRBD2 matches 7 bases. The junction had 6 bases not matched to a gene; V was cut back by 6 bases and J by 1 base. Germline values: CDR1 SQVTM, CDR2 ANQGSEA. This CDR3 region has 14 residues. For the CDR3, the DNA is TGCAGCGTCGTAGCGGGTTGGTCCTACAATGAGCAGTTCTTC. It specifies CSVVAGWSYNEQFF.

This sequence joins TRBV29-1 and TRBJ2-7; 9 nucleotides align to TRBD2. Trimming removed 4 bases from V and 0 bases from J; junction bases left unmatched: 4. The germline V gene has CDR1 SQVTM and CDR2 ANQGSEA. The CDR3 covers 14 residues. CDR3 sequence (DNA): TGCAGCGTTGGGGTTAGCGGGAGCTCCTACGAGCAGTACTTC. This gives the protein CSVGVSGSSYEQYF.

The V gene is TRBV9, the J gene TRBJ2-3, with 7 nucleotides matching TRBD1. Germline loops: CDR1 SGDLS, CDR2 YYNGEE. The CDR3 has 14 amino acids. V was pared by 0 bases and J by 7 bases, with 5 bases of the junction left unmatched. The DNA of the CDR3 is TGTGCCAGCAGCGTAGAAGGGGGCTGGAATACGCAGTATTTT. It encodes CASSVEGGWNTQYF.

The chain carries TRBV28 and TRBJ1-5, with D possibly being TRBD1 (5 bases). Trimming pared 6 bases from V and 0 bases from J, leaving 18 bases between. This CDR3 contains 17 residues. Germline CDR1 is MDHEN and CDR2 is SYDVKM. CDR3 in amino acids: CASRKAGPSYSNQPQHF. The CDR3 coding sequence is TGTGCCAGCAGAAAAGCGGGGCCATCATATAGCAATCAGCCCCAGCATTTT.

V gene TRBV27 combines with J gene TRBJ2-2; 8 bases align to TRBD2. The CDR3 runs to 16 residues. J lost 5 bases, V lost 2 bases, and 7 bases had no gene match. The germline gives CDR1 MNHEY, CDR2 SMNVEV (reference sequence). CDR3 sequence: CASSLTRVAGTGELFF. The CDR3 DNA reads TGTGCCAGCAGTTTAACTAGAGTAGCGGGAACCGGGGAGCTGTTTTTT.

This clone was detected only once. Additional DNA sequences in this sample encode the identical CDR3. The chain uses TRBV29-1 and TRBJ2-7, with TRBD1 matching over 10 bases. Germline V CDR1 and CDR2: SQVTM, ANQGSEA. CDR3 size: 13 residues. V shed 4 bases and J 3 bases; nucleotides not matched to a gene: 3. Here the CDR3 reads CSVAGTGVYEQYF. The DNA of the CDR3 is TGCAGCGTTGCTGGGACAGGGGTCTACGAGCAGTACTTC.

This chain links TRBV9 with TRBJ1-2; 9 bases map to TRBD1. V shed 0 bases and J 4 bases; nucleotides not matched to a gene: 4. The germline CDR1 and CDR2 sequences are SGDLS and YYNGEE. This CDR3 spans 15 amino acids. The CDR3 DNA reads TGTGCCAGCAGCGTAGATACAGGGGGCGCCTATGGCTACACCTTC. Translating gives CASSVDTGGAYGYTF. The complete variable domain, with remaining parts taken from reference TRBV9 and TRBJ1-2, reads DSGVTQTPKHLITATGQRVTLRCSPRSGDLSVYWYQQSLDQGLQFLIQYYNGEERAKGNILERFSAQQFPDLHSELNLSSLELGDSALYFCASSVDTGGAYGYTFGSGTRLTVV.

As to this clone: This sample also contains other DNA sequences that code for the same CDR3. The chain carries TRBV27 and TRBJ2-2; D unresolved. V gave up 2 bases and J gave up 0 bases, with 4 bases separating them. Germline V CDR1 and CDR2: MNHEY, SMNVEV (reference sequence). The CDR3 spans 14 residues. The CDR3 is CASSLGTNTGELFF. The CDR3 DNA reads TGTGCCAGCAGTTTAGGGACGAACACCGGGGAGCTGTTTTTT.

This chain connects TRBV11-2 to TRBJ2-7; D possibly matches TRBD1 or TRBD2 (5 bases each). This CDR3 comprises 15 residues. Germline V gene sequence: CDR1 SGHAT, CDR2 FQNNGV. Trimming stripped 5 bases from V and 0 bases from J, with 14 bases between. In nucleotides, the CDR3 is TGTGCCAGCAGCGTAGGGGTCGGACTCTCCTACGAGCAGTACTTC. It yields the protein CASSVGVGLSYEQYF. The full variable domain, with the rest looked up from reference TRBV11-2 and TRBJ2-7, is EAGVAQSPRYKIIEKRQSVAFWCNPISGHATLYWYQQILGQGPKLLIQFQNNGVVDDSQLPKDRFSAERLKGVDSTLKIQPAKLEDSAVYLCASSVGVGLSYEQYFGPGTRLTVT.